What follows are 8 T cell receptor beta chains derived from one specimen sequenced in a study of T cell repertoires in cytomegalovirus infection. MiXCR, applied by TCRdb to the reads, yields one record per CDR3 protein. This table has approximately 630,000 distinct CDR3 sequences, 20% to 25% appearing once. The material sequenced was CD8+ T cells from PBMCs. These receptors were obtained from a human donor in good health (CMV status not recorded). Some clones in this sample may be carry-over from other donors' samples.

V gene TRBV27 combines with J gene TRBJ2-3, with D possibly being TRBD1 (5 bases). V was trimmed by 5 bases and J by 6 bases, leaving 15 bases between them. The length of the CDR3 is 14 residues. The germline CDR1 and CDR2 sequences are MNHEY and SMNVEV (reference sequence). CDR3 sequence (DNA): TGTGCCAGCAGTATAATTGGGGCTAGGGATACGCAGTATTTT. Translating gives CASSIIGARDTQYF.

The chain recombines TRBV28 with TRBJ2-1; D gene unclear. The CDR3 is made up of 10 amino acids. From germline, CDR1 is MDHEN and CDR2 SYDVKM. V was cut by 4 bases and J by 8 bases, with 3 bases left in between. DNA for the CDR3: TGTGCCAGCAGTTGGGATGAGCAGTTCTTC. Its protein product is CASSWDEQFF.

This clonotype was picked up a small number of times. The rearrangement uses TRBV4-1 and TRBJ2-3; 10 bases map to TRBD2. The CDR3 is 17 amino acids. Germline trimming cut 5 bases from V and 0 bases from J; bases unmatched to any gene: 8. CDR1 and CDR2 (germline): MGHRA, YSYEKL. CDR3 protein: CASSSPTSGESTDTQYF. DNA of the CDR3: TGCGCCAGCAGCTCCCCAACTAGCGGGGAGAGCACAGATACGCAGTATTTT.

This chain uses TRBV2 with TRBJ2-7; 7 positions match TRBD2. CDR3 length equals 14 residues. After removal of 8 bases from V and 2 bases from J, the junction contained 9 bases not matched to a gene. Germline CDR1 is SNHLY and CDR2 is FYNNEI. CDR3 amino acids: CASFHSGRPYEQYF. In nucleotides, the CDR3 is TGTGCCAGCTTCCATAGCGGGCGCCCCTACGAGCAGTACTTC.

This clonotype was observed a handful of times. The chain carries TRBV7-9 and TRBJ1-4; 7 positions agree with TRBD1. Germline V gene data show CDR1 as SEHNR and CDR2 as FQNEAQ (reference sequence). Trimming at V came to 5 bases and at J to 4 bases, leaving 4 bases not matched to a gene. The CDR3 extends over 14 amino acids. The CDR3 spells CASSPTGLNEKLFF. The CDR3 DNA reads TGTGCCAGCAGCCCGACAGGGCTTAATGAAAAACTGTTTTTT.

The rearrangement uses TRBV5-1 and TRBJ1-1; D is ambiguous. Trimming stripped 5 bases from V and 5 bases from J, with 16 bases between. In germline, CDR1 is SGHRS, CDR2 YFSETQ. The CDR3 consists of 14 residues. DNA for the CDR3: TGCGCCAGCAGGGACGCGGGAGCCAAGACTGAAGCTTTCTTT. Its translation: CASRDAGAKTEAFF.

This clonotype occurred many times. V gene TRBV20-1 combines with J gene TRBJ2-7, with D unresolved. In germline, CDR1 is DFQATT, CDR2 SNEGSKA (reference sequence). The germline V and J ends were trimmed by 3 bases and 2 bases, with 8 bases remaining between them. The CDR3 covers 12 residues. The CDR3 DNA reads TGCAGTGCTAGTGGGCAGACCTACGAGCAGTACGTC. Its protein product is CSASGQTYEQYV.

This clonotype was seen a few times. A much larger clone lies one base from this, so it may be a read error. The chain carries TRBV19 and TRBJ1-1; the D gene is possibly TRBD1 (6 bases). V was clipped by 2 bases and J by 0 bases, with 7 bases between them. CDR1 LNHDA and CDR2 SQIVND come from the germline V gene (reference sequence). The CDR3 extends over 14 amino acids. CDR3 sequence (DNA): TGTGCCAGTAGTATAAGGGACATGAACACTGAAGCTTTCTTT. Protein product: CASSIRDMNTEAFF.